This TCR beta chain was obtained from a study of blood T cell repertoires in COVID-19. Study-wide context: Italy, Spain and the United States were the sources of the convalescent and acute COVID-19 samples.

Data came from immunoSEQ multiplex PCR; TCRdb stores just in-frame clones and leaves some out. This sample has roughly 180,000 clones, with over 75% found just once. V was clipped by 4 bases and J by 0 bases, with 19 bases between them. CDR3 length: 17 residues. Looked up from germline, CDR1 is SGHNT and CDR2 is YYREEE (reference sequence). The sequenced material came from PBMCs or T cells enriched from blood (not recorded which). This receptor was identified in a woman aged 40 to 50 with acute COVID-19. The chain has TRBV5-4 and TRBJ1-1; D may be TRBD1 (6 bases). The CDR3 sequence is CASSPRQGLGMNTEAFF. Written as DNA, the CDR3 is TGTGCCAGCAGCCCACGGCAGGGGCTTGGGATGAACACTGAAGCTTTCTTT.